Sequencing of this T cell receptor (beta chain) was carried out in a study of OX40 agonist ivuxolimab in advanced cancers. For the study in its entirety: The costimulatory receptor OX40 (CD134) was targeted by ivuxolimab, a fully human IgG2 agonistic monoclonal antibody. The paper reports the monotherapy dose-escalation portion (N ≈ 52 patients) of the phase I ivuxolimab trial. Intravenous ivuxolimab was administered to patients every 2 weeks at six dose levels: 0.01, 0.1, 0.3, 1.5, 3 and 10 mg/kg. Of the roughly 52 dose-escalation patients, hepatocellular carcinoma was present in around 20, melanoma in some 15, renal cell carcinoma in 9 and head and neck cancer in 9. In the dose-escalation cohort, roughly 80% of patients were male, and the mean age was roughly 60 years, with a range of 23 to 79. The purpose of peripheral TCRbeta sequencing was to test whether ivuxolimab changed TCR sequence diversity and led to clonal T-cell expansion. Three dose-escalation patients achieved partial responses, one with hepatocellular carcinoma and two with cutaneous melanoma. Prior anti-PD-1, anti-PD-L1 or anti-CTLA-4 therapy was permitted, and about 40% of dose-escalation patients had received checkpoint inhibitors. Summary of the overall study and its limitations: After ivuxolimab, expanded clones were on average more numerous among CD8+ T cells than among CD4+ T cells. Antigen specificity was not determined for the clonally expanded peripheral T cells. In the 0.1-3.0 mg/kg groups, partial responders had among the lowest normalized peripheral clonal expansion, particularly in CD8+ T cells. Low levels of normalized T-cell clonal expansion were also seen in some patients who did not respond. At doses of 0.1 to 3.0 mg/kg, clonal expansion of both CD4+ and CD8+ T cells in blood was seen between baseline and week 6.

Patients with autoimmune disease history or receiving systemic immunosuppression were excluded from the trial. Peripheral blood for TCR sequencing was collected from all dose cohorts at baseline, on cycle 4 day 1, and on cycle 7 day 1. Samples came from an open-label, multicenter, first-in-human phase I dose-escalation trial of ivuxolimab. Adults with locally advanced or metastatic melanoma, renal cell, hepatocellular, or head and neck squamous cell carcinoma were enrolled in the trial. Before TCR sequencing, CD4+ T cells and CD8+ T cells from peripheral blood were sorted into separate populations. The germline V gene (reference sequence) yields MNHEY for CDR1 and SMNVEV for CDR2. A distance of 26 bases separates the germline ends of V and J, which lose 5 bases and 12 bases respectively. Measured from the cysteine to the phenylalanine, the CDR3 is 17 residues long. Only the CDR3 part of the read is kept: 51 bases, read in frame from the first base.

A remark on this clone: Which antigen it targets is not known. The record has no base qualities; no much larger clone is one base away.

Genomic DNA was isolated from the sorted cells so that the TCRbeta CDR3 region could be sequenced. The immunoSEQ Assay was used to sequence the TCRbeta CDR3 regions. Sourced from immuneACCESS, this table was stored by TCRdb with only in-frame sequences that have V and J called. A share of the clones is absent; for the studies checked, an unresolved V gene accounts for under half, and the remainder has no known explanation. The sample table records about 82,000 clones; under 90% of these occur just once. The ten largest clones take up around 1.8% of the sample. The rearrangement joined TRBV27 to TRBJ1-6; TRBD1 could be the D gene, as 6 bases match. Sample: CD4+ or CD8+ T cells sorted from blood, taken in a trial of the OX40 agonist ivuxolimab. The clonotype was recovered from an adult with an advanced solid tumor such as melanoma, head and neck, liver or kidney cancer. Here is the DNA: TGTGCCAGCAGTACTATATCTGGAGACAGGAGAAGTTTACCCCTCCACTTT. It specifies CASSTISGDRRSLPLHF.